This TCR beta chain is drawn from a study of cytomegalovirus exposure and HLA in healthy donors. General observations from the study: Confirmation in vitro established that a few CMV-associated chains were specific for CMV antigens.

Comment on this clone: As yet, its antigen is unknown.

The CDR3 length is 14 residues. After removal of 4 bases from V and 4 bases from J, the junction contained 4 bases not matched to a gene. CDR1 and CDR2 from the germline V gene are LNHDA and SQIVND (reference sequence). The data were produced by immunoSEQ multiplex PCR, yet TCRdb's version contains in-frame clones alone and is incomplete. The sample holds roughly 150,000 clones; roughly 91% are singletons and the top ten take 4% to 5%. Sequenced: PBMCs. The chain recombines TRBV19 with TRBJ1-3, with 7 bases that match TRBD1. This clonotype originated in a man between 18 and 35 years old in good health and CMV-seropositive. The CDR3 region is CASSRGTAGNTIYF. The CDR3 region has the DNA TGTGCCAGTAGTAGGGGGACAGCAGGAAACACCATATATTTT.